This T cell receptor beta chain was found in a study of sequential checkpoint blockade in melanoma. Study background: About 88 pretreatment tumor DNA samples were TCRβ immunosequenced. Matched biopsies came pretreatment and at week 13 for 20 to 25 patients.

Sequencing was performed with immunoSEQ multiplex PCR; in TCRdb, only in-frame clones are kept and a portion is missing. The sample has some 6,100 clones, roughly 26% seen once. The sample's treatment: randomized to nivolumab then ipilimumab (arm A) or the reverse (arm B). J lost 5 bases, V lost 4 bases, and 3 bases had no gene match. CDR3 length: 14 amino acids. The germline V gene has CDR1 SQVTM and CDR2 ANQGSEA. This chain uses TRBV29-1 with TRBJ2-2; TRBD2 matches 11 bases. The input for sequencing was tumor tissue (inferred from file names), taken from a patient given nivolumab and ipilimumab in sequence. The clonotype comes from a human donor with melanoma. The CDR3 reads CSVARLAGTGELFF. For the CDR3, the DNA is TGCAGCGTTGCTCGACTAGCGGGAACCGGGGAGCTGTTTTTT.